This entry lists 13 T cell receptor beta chains sequenced from one sample in a study of blood T cell repertoires in COVID-19. Produced via immunoSEQ multiplex PCR; TCRdb's table is partial and in-frame only. The sample yields tens of thousands of clones, approximately 92% seen once. Source material: peripheral blood. Receptors were obtained from a man between 60 and 75 years old with active COVID-19.

This chain uses TRBV29-1 with TRBJ1-2; TRBD1 aligns across 7 bases. The ends lost 1 base at V and 4 bases at J; junction bases unmatched: 9. This CDR3 is built from 15 residues. Per germline, CDR1 SQVTM and CDR2 ANQGSEA. CDR3 loop: CSVEAVAGGPYGYTF. In DNA, the CDR3 is TGCAGCGTTGAAGCCGTCGCAGGGGGGCCCTATGGCTACACCTTC.

In DNA, the CDR3 is TGTGCCAGCAGTTTCCCCAGGGGTGATCAGCCCCAGCATTTT. Protein product: CASSFPRGDQPQHF. The V gene is TRBV28, the J gene TRBJ1-5; possible D gene TRBD1, 6 bases. Germline V gene data show CDR1 as MDHEN and CDR2 as SYDVKM. V was trimmed by 3 bases and J by 5 bases, leaving 11 bases between them. The CDR3 has 14 amino acids.

The chain uses TRBV3-1 (or the pseudogene TRBV3-2) and TRBJ2-1; 10 positions agree with TRBD2. The CDR3 totals 15 residues. The V gene's germline CDR1 is LGHDT and CDR2 YNNKEL (reference sequence). V lost 0 bases to trimming and J lost 6 bases; unmatched junction nucleotides: 2. CDR3 nucleotide sequence: TGTGCCAGCAGCCAAGAGATAGCGGGAGGCAATGAGCAGTTCTTC. As protein: CASSQEIAGGNEQFF.

This chain connects TRBV28 to TRBJ1-2; no definite D call. Germline V CDR1 and CDR2: MDHEN, SYDVKM. The CDR3 is 14 amino acids. V lost 7 bases and J lost 4, with 16 bases in between. In DNA, the CDR3 is TGTGCCAGCACCCTGGACGGGAGCGTCTATGGCTACACCTTC. It yields the protein CASTLDGSVYGYTF.

This sequence joins TRBV7-9 and TRBJ1-5, with TRBD1 as a possible D gene (5 bases). The CDR3 loop spans 15 amino acids. Per the germline V gene, CDR1 is SEHNR and CDR2 is FQNEAQ (reference sequence). Trimming took off 5 bases at V and 0 bases at J, with 11 bases between the two ends. The CDR3 region is CASSQGDYSNQPQHF. CDR3 nucleotides: TGTGCCAGCAGCCAAGGGGATTATAGCAATCAGCCCCAGCATTTT.

This chain uses TRBV12-3 or TRBV12-4 with TRBJ2-1, with D unresolved. The V and J ends lost 5 bases and 3 bases respectively, with 2 bases between them. This CDR3 has 11 residues. CDR3 amino acids: CASSLYNEQFF. CDR3 coding DNA: TGTGCCAGCAGTCTCTACAATGAGCAGTTCTTC.

J is TRBJ2-7 and V is TRBV15; 8 bases agree with TRBD2. The V and J ends lost 0 bases and 2 bases, in that order; junction bases with no gene match: 0. The CDR3 is made up of 14 amino acids. The V gene's germline CDR1 is LNHNV and CDR2 YYDKDF (reference sequence). The CDR3 DNA reads as TGTGCCACCAGCAGAGAACTAGCGGCCTACGAGCAGTACTTC. Its protein is CATSRELAAYEQYF.

This clone was observed a few times. The chain carries TRBV27 and TRBJ1-5, with TRBD1 matching over 11 bases. Germline V gene data show CDR1 as MNHEY and CDR2 as SMNVEV (reference sequence). The CDR3 length is 13 residues. V trimming: 8 bases; J trimming: 5 bases; junction bases outside the gene matches: 2. CDR3 sequence: CASGGQGDQPQHF. The CDR3 DNA reads TGTGCCAGCGGGGGACAGGGGGATCAGCCCCAGCATTTT.

In nucleotides, the CDR3 is TGTGCCAGCAGTTATAGGGACAGTGATGAAAAACTGTTTTTT. Its protein product is CASSYRDSDEKLFF. This sequence joins TRBV6-5 and TRBJ1-4; TRBD1 agrees at 7 bases. V gave up 3 bases and J gave up 6 bases; unmatched junction bases: 4. Germline CDR1 MNHEY, CDR2 SVGAGI. This CDR3 is built from 14 residues.

The rearrangement uses TRBV9 and TRBJ2-1; 8 nucleotides agree with TRBD2. This CDR3 contains 15 residues. Germline V gene data show CDR1 as SGDLS and CDR2 as YYNGEE. V lost 3 bases and J lost 8; bases outside the gene matches: 10. As DNA, the CDR3 is TGTGCCAGCAGCGATACCGGGACTAGTTCGGATGAGCAGTTCTTC. Amino acids: CASSDTGTSSDEQFF.

A single count supports this clone. The chain joins TRBV24-1 to TRBJ2-7, with D tentatively TRBD1 (6 bases). CDR1 and CDR2 from the germline V gene are KGHDR and SFDVKD. The CDR3 runs to 13 residues. The germline V and J ends were trimmed by 6 bases and 3 bases, with 11 bases remaining between them. DNA of the CDR3: TGTGCCACCAGTATGGGACATAGCTACGAGCAGTACTTC. Amino acid sequence: CATSMGHSYEQYF.

The rearrangement uses TRBV14 and TRBJ2-7; TRBD1 aligns across 7 bases. Trimming took 9 bases from V and 4 from J; bases not matched to a gene: 3. The CDR3 totals 11 residues. Per germline, CDR1 SGHDN and CDR2 FVKESK. CDR3 DNA sequence: TGTGCCAGACAGGGGTGGTACGAGCAGTACTTC. Translation: CARQGWYEQYF.

This chain joins TRBV19 and TRBJ2-7, with D maybe TRBD2 (6 bases). V lost 3 bases and J 5 bases, leaving 14 bases between the germline ends. CDR1 and CDR2 (germline): LNHDA, SQIVND (reference sequence). The CDR3 consists of 14 residues. For the CDR3, the DNA is TGTGCCAGTAGTATTTCACTAGCTACCCACGAGCAGTACTTC. Translated: CASSISLATHEQYF.